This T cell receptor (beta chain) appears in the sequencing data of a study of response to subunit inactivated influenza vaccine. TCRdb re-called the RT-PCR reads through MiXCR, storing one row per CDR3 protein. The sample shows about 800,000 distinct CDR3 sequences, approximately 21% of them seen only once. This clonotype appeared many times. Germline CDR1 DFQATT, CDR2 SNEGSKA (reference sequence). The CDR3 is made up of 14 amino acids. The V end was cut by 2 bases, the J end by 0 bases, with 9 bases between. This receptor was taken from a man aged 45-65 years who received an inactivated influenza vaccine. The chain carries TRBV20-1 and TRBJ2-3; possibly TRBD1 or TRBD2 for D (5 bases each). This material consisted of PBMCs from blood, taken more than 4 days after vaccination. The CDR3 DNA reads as TGCAGTGCTAGAACCGGGACCAGCACAGATACGCAGTATTTT. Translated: CSARTGTSTDTQYF.